The present T cell receptor (beta chain) was sequenced within a study of blood T cell repertoires in COVID-19. The wider study: The origin of the acute and convalescent COVID-19 samples was the United States, Italy and Spain. T cells, B-cell-depleted T cells, or PBMCs supplied cDNA or gDNA.

V was pared by 7 bases and J by 0 bases, with 12 bases between. This CDR3 is 14 amino acids long. Germline values: CDR1 LNHDA, CDR2 SQIVND (reference sequence). Methods used by the authors: Estimates of nucleated cell counts were drawn from the amplification of reference gene primers. This table comes from immunoSEQ multiplex PCR, and its TCRdb copy is limited to in-frame clones, with some not included. The V and J calls and the clone size are those of that table, but D and trimming were determined from the DNA. The repertoire holds about 250,000 clones, 70% to 90% seen once, with roughly 3% in the top ten.

J is TRBJ1-1 and V is TRBV19, with D perhaps matching TRBD1 (6 bases). Sequenced: peripheral blood. The TCR originated in a young man with active or convalescent COVID-19. This CDR3 reads CASTRQVMNTEAFF. DNA of the CDR3: TGTGCCAGTACCCGACAGGTAATGAACACTGAAGCTTTCTTT. Complete variable domain (other parts from reference TRBV19 and TRBJ1-1): DGGITQSPKYLFRKEGQNVTLSCEQNLNHDAMYWYRQDPGQGLRLIYYSQIVNDFQKGDIAEGYSVSREKKESFPLTVTSAQKNPTAFYLCASTRQVMNTEAFFGQGTRLTVV.